This TCR beta chain is drawn from a study of graft-versus-host responses after intestinal transplantation. Study in general: Recipients across the board were started on anti-thymocyte globulin induction, then kept on tacrolimus and steroids for two to four years.

The V gene's germline CDR1 is SNHLY and CDR2 FYNNEI. There are 14 residues in the CDR3. Trimming at V came to 11 bases and at J to 5 bases, leaving 9 bases not matched to a gene. Libraries were prepared by immunoSEQ multiplex PCR; TCRdb keeps only in-frame clonotypes and omits some of them. The repertoire holds over 35,000 clones, about 90% seen once, with 2.3% in the top ten. Sequencing was performed on PBMCs, taken approximately 320 days after intestinal transplant. The chain is built from TRBV2 and TRBJ2-1, with 10 positions matching TRBD2. The receptor was isolated from a human patient who received an intestinal transplant, so some T cells may come from the graft donor. The CDR3 loop reads CASEGLAGDNEQFF. DNA for the CDR3: TGTGCCTCCGAGGGGCTAGCGGGAGACAATGAGCAGTTCTTC.